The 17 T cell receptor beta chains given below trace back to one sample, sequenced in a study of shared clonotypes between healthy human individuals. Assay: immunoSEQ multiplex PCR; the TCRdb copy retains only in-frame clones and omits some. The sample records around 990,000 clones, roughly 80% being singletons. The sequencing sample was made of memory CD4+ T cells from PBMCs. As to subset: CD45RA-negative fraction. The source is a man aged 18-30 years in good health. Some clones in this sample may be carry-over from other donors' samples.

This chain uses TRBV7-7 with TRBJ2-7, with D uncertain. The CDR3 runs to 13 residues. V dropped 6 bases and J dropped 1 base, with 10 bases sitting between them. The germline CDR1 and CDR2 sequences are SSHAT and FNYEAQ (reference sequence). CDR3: CASSQTGSYEQYF. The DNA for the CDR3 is TGTGCCAGCAGTCAGACCGGATCCTACGAGCAGTACTTC.

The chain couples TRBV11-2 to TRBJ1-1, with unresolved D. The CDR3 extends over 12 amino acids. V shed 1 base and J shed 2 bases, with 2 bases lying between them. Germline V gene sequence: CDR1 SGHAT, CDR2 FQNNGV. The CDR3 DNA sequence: TGTGCCAGCAGCTTAGCTAACACTGAAGCTTTCTTT. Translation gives CASSLANTEAFF.

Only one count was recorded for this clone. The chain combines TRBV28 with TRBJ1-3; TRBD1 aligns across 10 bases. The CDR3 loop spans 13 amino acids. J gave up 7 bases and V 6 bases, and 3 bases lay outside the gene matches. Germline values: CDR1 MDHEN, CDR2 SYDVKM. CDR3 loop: CASRGTGDNTIYF. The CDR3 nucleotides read TGTGCCAGCAGGGGGACAGGGGATAACACCATATATTTT.

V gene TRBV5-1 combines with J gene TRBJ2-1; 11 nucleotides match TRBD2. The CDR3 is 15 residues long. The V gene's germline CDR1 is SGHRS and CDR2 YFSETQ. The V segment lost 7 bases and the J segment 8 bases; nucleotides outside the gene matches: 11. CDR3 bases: TGCGCCAGCCGCCTGCTAGCGGGAGGAGGGGATGAGCAGTTCTTC. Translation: CASRLLAGGGDEQFF.

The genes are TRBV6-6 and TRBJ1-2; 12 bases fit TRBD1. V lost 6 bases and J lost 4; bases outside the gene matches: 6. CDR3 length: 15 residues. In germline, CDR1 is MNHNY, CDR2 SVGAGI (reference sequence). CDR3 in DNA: TGTGCCAGCAGCAAGGGACAGGGGGCGATCTATGGCTACACCTTC. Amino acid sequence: CASSKGQGAIYGYTF.

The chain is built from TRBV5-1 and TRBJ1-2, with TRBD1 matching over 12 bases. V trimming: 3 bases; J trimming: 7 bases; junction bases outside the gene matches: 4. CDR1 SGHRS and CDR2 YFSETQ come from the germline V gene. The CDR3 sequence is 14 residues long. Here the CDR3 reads CASSWGQGAGGYTF. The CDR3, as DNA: TGCGCCAGCAGCTGGGGACAGGGGGCAGGTGGCTACACCTTC.

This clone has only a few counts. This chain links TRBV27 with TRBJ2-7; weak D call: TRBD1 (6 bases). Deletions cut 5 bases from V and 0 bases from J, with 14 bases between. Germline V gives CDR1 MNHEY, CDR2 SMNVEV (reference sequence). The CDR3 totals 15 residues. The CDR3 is CASSPFTGTSYEQYF. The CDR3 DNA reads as TGTGCCAGCAGTCCATTCACAGGGACCTCCTACGAGCAGTACTTC.

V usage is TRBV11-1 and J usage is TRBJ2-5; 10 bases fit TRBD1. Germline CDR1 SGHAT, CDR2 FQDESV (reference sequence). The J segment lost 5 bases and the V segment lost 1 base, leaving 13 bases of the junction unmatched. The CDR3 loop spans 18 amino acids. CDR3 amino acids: CASSLGFSGQGTFETQYF. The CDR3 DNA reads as TGTGCCAGCAGCTTAGGTTTTTCGGGACAGGGGACTTTCGAGACCCAGTACTTC.

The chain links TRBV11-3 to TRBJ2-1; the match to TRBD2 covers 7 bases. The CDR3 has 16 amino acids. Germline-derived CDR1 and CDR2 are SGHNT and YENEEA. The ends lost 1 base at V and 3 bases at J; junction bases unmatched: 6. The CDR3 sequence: CASSLGSSGGYNEQFF. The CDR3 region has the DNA TGTGCCAGCAGCTTAGGTTCTAGCGGAGGCTACAATGAGCAGTTCTTC.

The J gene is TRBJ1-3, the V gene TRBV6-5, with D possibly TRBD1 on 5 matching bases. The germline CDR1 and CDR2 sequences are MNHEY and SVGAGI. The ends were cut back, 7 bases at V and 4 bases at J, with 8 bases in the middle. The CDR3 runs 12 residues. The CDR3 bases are TGTGCCAGCAAGGGGAGGGGAAACACCATATATTTT. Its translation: CASKGRGNTIYF.

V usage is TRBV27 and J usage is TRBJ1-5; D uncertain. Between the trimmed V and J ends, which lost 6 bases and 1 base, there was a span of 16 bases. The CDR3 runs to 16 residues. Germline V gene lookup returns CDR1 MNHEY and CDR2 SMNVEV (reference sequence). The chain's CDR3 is CASSPLEKGSNQPQHF. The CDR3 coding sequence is TGTGCCAGCAGCCCGCTAGAGAAAGGGAGCAATCAGCCCCAGCATTTT.

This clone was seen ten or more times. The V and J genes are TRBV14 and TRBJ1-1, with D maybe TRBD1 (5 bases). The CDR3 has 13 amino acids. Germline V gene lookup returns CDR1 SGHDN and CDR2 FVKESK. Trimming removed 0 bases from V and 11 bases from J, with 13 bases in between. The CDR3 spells CASSQDPSGWAFF. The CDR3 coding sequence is TGTGCCAGCAGCCAAGATCCTTCAGGGTGGGCTTTCTTT.

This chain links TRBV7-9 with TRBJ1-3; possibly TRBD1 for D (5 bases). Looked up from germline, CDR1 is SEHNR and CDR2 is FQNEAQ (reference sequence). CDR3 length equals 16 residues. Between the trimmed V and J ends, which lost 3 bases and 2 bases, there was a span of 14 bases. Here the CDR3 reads CASSLFVGGTGNTIYF. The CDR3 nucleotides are TGTGCCAGCAGCTTGTTCGTCGGGGGGACTGGAAACACCATATATTTT.

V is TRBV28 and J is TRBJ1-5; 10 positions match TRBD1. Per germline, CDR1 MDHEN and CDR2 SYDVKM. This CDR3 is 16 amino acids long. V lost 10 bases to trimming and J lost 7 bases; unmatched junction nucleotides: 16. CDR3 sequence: CATLPHGTGVGQPQHF. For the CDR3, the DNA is TGTGCCACCCTCCCCCACGGGACAGGGGTGGGGCAGCCCCAGCATTTT.

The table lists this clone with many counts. The CDR3 nucleotides are TGTGCCAGCCGCTACAGCGATAGCAATCAGCCCCAGCATTTT. It codes for CASRYSDSNQPQHF. This rearrangement joins TRBV28 to TRBJ1-5; D not certain. CDR1 is MDHEN and CDR2 is SYDVKM in the germline V gene. CDR3 size: 14 residues. Trimming cost V 8 bases and J 0 bases, with 11 bases left between them. Full variable domain (outside the CDR3, taken from reference TRBV28 and TRBJ1-5): DVKVTQSSRYLVKRTGEKVFLECVQDMDHENMFWYRQDPGLGLRLIYFSYDVKMKEKGDIPEGYSVSREKKERFSLILESASTNQTSMYLCASRYSDSNQPQHFGDGTRLSIL.

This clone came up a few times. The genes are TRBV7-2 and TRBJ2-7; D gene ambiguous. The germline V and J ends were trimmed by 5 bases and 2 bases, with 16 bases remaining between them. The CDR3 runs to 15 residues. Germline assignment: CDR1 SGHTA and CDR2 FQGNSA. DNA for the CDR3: TGTGCCAGCAGCCCCCGGGCCAATCACCCCTACGAGCAGTACTTC. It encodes CASSPRANHPYEQYF. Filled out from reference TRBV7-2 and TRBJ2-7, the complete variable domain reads GAGVSQSPSNKVTEKGKDVELRCDPISGHTALYWYRQSLGQGLEFLIYFQGNSAPDKSGLPSDRFSAERTGGSVSTLTIQRTQQEDSAVYLCASSPRANHPYEQYFGPGTRLTVT.

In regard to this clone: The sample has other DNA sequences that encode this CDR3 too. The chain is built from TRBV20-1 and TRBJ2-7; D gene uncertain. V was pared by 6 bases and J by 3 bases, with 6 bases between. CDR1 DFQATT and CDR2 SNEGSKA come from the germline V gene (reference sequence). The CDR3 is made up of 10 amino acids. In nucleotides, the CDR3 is TGCAGTGCGGCGGACTACGAGCAGTACTTC. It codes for CSAADYEQYF.